This TCR beta chain stems from a study of sequential checkpoint blockade in melanoma. Background on the study: After both sequences, patients received maintenance nivolumab.

Trimming cost V 0 bases and J 7 bases; bases outside gene matches: 16. The germline V gene has CDR1 LGHNT and CDR2 FRNRAP. This CDR3 spans 19 amino acids. Treatment specified: randomized to nivolumab then ipilimumab (arm A) or the reverse (arm B). No patient had prior DNA-damaging chemotherapy. The repertoire was sequenced with immunoSEQ multiplex PCR; TCRdb's copy has only in-frame clones and lacks some. In the table there are 4,900 or so clones, roughly 36% of which are singletons. V is TRBV12-5 and J is TRBJ2-1; 9 positions match TRBD2. Here the sequenced sample was tumor tissue (inferred from file names), taken from a patient given nivolumab and ipilimumab in sequence. The TCR originated in a human donor with melanoma. CDR3 nucleotide sequence: TGTGCTAGTGGTTTGGTACGGGGTAGCGGGAGTGGAGTTAGGAATGAGCAGTTCTTC. This encodes CASGLVRGSGSGVRNEQFF.